This T cell receptor (beta chain) was obtained from a study of post-analysis software for immune sequencing data. Whole-study context: Patients with relapsing-remitting, secondary progressive and progressive-relapsing multiple sclerosis courses were all represented. Study-wide points: Five TRBV segments were significantly more frequent in patients than in controls. TRBV5-6, TRBV5-1 and TRBV20-1 were among these segments. People with multiple sclerosis had a significantly lower normalized Chao1 diversity than controls did. Same-batch samples co-clustered strongly by F measure.

Presence of unique molecular identifiers characterized the TCR beta cDNA libraries. The yield from around 1 to 10 million T cells was around 500,000 cDNA molecules in total. TCRdb ran MiXCR on the PCR reads and lists one entry per CDR3 protein. Among around 770,000 distinct CDR3 sequences listed, roughly 46% were seen once. V trimming: 0 bases; J trimming: 2 bases; junction bases outside the gene matches: 9. The germline V gene has CDR1 SGHRS and CDR2 YFSETQ. The CDR3 is made up of 17 amino acids. For this clonotype: Its target is unknown.

This receptor was obtained from a girl aged 10 to 17 with multiple sclerosis. The chain combines TRBV5-1 with TRBJ2-3; 7 nucleotides agree with TRBD2. The source material was blood. The CDR3 DNA sequence: TGCGCCAGCAGCTTGGGCGTTGCTAGCGGCTTCACAGATACGCAGTATTTT. Protein sequence: CASSLGVASGFTDTQYF.